This TCR beta chain derives from a study of blood T cell repertoires in COVID-19. Study in general: The origin of the acute and convalescent COVID-19 samples was the United States, Italy and Spain. PBMCs, B-cell-depleted T cells, or T cells provided the cDNA or gDNA that made up the material.

Recruited during active infection, patients (from Seattle) were subsequently followed longitudinally. The length of the CDR3 is 13 residues. V shed 8 bases and J 3 bases; nucleotides not matched to a gene: 5. In germline, CDR1 is LNHDA, CDR2 SQIVND (reference sequence). Authors' processing steps: Estimation of nucleated cell counts relied on the amplification of reference gene primers. The method was immunoSEQ multiplex PCR; TCRdb's version includes in-frame clones alone and lacks a portion of them. V, J and clone size are those of that table, while D and trimming were read from the DNA. Of 79,000 or so clones in the sample, 80% to 90% were seen once.

The receptor's source is a man in his sixties with COVID-19, enrolled during active disease. The material sequenced was peripheral blood. V usage is TRBV19 and J usage is TRBJ2-5, with TRBD1 matching over 8 bases. The CDR3 nucleotides are TGTGCCAGTTCGGACAGGGCTAAAGAGACCCAGTACTTC. It codes for CASSDRAKETQYF.